This T cell receptor (beta chain) came from a study of control samples from healthy donors and cancer patients. Looked up from germline, CDR1 is MNHEY and CDR2 is SVGAGI. The germline V and J ends were trimmed by 2 bases and 10 bases, with 12 bases remaining between them. This CDR3 contains 14 residues. Produced via immunoSEQ multiplex PCR; TCRdb's table is partial and in-frame only. The sample includes some 39,000 clones, around four fifths of them seen just once. The chain has TRBV6-5 and TRBJ1-6; TRBD1 is a possible D gene (5 bases). This clonotype was obtained from a woman in her sixties with lung cancer. The sequenced sample consisted of PBMCs. The CDR3 reads CASSYNEGKSPLHF. For the CDR3, the DNA is TGTGCCAGCAGTTACAACGAGGGGAAGTCACCCCTCCACTTT.